A single sample is the source of the 26 T cell receptor beta chains below, sequenced in a study of shared clonotypes between healthy human individuals. The assay was immunoSEQ multiplex PCR, and TCRdb's table has in-frame clones only and misses some. The table includes roughly 640,000 clones, about 97% detected once. Material: naive CD4+ T cells sorted from blood. Documented subset: CD45RA+ positively selected. The receptor source for this set is a woman between 25 and 40 years old in good health.

The chain links TRBV11-2 to TRBJ1-1, with D possibly being TRBD1 (6 bases). Deletions cut 3 bases from V and 0 bases from J, with 11 bases between. There are 15 residues in the CDR3. Germline CDR1 and CDR2: SGHAT and FQNNGV. DNA for the CDR3: TGTGCCAGCAGCTTCCTGACAGGAATGAACACTGAAGCTTTCTTT. It is translated as CASSFLTGMNTEAFF.

The genes are TRBV14 and TRBJ2-4; D unresolved. The germline gives CDR1 SGHDN, CDR2 FVKESK. The CDR3 covers 16 residues. Between the trimmed V and J ends, which lost 0 bases and 5 bases, there was a span of 14 bases. CDR3 protein: CASSQDNLPTQNIQYF. The CDR3 region has the DNA TGTGCCAGCAGCCAAGATAATCTCCCAACCCAAAACATTCAGTACTTC. The whole variable domain, filled in from reference TRBV14 and TRBJ2-4, reads EAGVTQFPSHSVIEKGQTVTLRCDPISGHDNLYWYRRVMGKEIKFLLHFVKESKQDESGMPNNRFLAERTGGTYSTLKVQPAELEDSGVYFCASSQDNLPTQNIQYFGAGTRLSVL.

In DNA, the CDR3 is TGTGCCAGCTCACCACAGGACAGGGGGATCTATGGCTACACCTTC. This encodes CASSPQDRGIYGYTF. This chain connects TRBV18 to TRBJ1-2, with 10 bases fitting TRBD1. The trim removed 1 base at V and 4 bases at J, leaving 3 bases unmatched. The CDR3 contains 15 residues. Germline values: CDR1 KGHSH, CDR2 LQKENI.

The chain uses TRBV28 and TRBJ1-4; D is uncertain. The CDR3 is 13 residues long. In germline, CDR1 is MDHEN, CDR2 SYDVKM. V shed 2 bases and J shed 6 bases, with 7 bases lying between them. CDR3 nucleotide sequence: TGTGCCAGCAGTTTAGACCAGGATGAAAAACTGTTTTTT. Protein sequence: CASSLDQDEKLFF.

The chain uses TRBV28 and TRBJ1-4; D unresolved. This CDR3 spans 16 amino acids. The V end was cut by 7 bases, the J end by 7 bases, with 22 bases between. From germline, CDR1 is MDHEN and CDR2 SYDVKM. CDR3 amino acids: CASTLHRWGRVEKLFF. DNA of the CDR3: TGTGCCAGCACCCTCCACCGGTGGGGTCGGGTTGAAAAACTGTTTTTT.

V usage is TRBV6-5 and J usage is TRBJ1-5; 10 bases fit TRBD1. CDR1 is MNHEY, CDR2 SVGAGI, per germline. The CDR3 runs to 14 residues. Losses at the gene ends were 6 bases for V and 7 bases for J; bases not matched to a gene: 6. CDR3 sequence reads: CASRRDRGGQPQHF. DNA for the CDR3: TGTGCCAGCAGAAGGGACAGGGGCGGCCAGCCCCAGCATTTT.

V gene TRBV28 combines with J gene TRBJ2-7; D is ambiguous. CDR3 length: 15 amino acids. Germline lookup yields CDR1 MDHEN and CDR2 SYDVKM. Trimming removed 7 bases from V and 2 bases from J, with 18 bases in between. CDR3: CASTPDLSWTYEQYF. The DNA of the CDR3 is TGTGCCAGCACCCCCGACCTATCCTGGACCTACGAGCAGTACTTC.

The chain combines TRBV5-1 with TRBJ1-1; unclear D gene. The germline V and J ends were trimmed by 1 base and 0 bases, with 13 bases remaining between them. Per the germline V gene, CDR1 is SGHRS and CDR2 is YFSETQ. This CDR3 spans 16 amino acids. CDR3 bases: TGCGCCAGCAGCTTGCATTTGACGGCATTGAACACTGAAGCTTTCTTT. Protein product: CASSLHLTALNTEAFF.

V usage is TRBV4-2 and J usage is TRBJ2-5; 9 positions agree with TRBD2. V was pared by 0 bases and J by 7 bases, with 6 bases of the junction left unmatched. This CDR3 comprises 15 residues. CDR1 is LGHNA, CDR2 YNFKEQ, per germline. DNA for the CDR3: TGTGCCAGCAGCCAAGAGCGGGAGGGCCGGGGGACCCAGTACTTC. Residues: CASSQEREGRGTQYF.

The chain joins TRBV5-1 to TRBJ2-5; tentative D call: TRBD2 (5 bases). The J call may be incorrect, as the DNA end agrees better with TRBJ2-7. CDR1 SGHRS and CDR2 YFSETQ come from the germline V gene. There are 14 residues in the CDR3. CDR3 nucleotide sequence: TGCGCCAGCAGACGTTTGGAGGACTCCTACGAGCAGTACTTC. This translates into CASRRLEDSYEQYF.

This chain links TRBV27 with TRBJ1-2; perhaps TRBD1 as D (5 bases). Germline values: CDR1 MNHEY, CDR2 SMNVEV (reference sequence). This CDR3 comprises 13 residues. V was shortened by 5 bases and J by 2 bases, with 9 bases between the two germline ends. As DNA, the CDR3 is TGTGCCAGCAGTCCTGAGGGGAACTATGGCTACACCTTC. Residues: CASSPEGNYGYTF.

The rearrangement links TRBV27 to TRBJ2-7; D is possibly TRBD2 (5 bases). The CDR3 contains 12 residues. Germline CDR1 reads MNHEY; CDR2 reads SMNVEV (reference sequence). Trimming pared 2 bases from V and 6 bases from J, leaving 8 bases between. CDR3 nucleotide sequence: TGTGCCAGCAGTTTACTGGCGGGCGAGCAGTACTTC. It yields the protein CASSLLAGEQYF.

This chain uses TRBV10-3 with TRBJ2-2; maybe TRBD2 (5 bases). The CDR3 contains 15 residues. The V and J ends lost 6 bases and 0 bases respectively, with 11 bases between them. CDR1 is ENHRY, CDR2 SYGVKD, per germline. The CDR3 DNA sequence: TGTGCCATCAGGGGCGGGTATTCGAACACCGGGGAGCTGTTTTTT. Its translation: CAIRGGYSNTGELFF.

This clone was picked up one time. The chain joins TRBV5-1 to TRBJ2-3; 8 nucleotides agree with TRBD2. CDR1 and CDR2 from the germline V gene are SGHRS and YFSETQ. The CDR3 covers 14 residues. V shed 0 bases, J shed 12 bases, and the junction held 9 bases outside the gene matches. CDR3 sequence: CASSLEVAGRTQYF. CDR3 in DNA: TGCGCCAGCAGCTTGGAAGTAGCGGGACGTACACAGTATTTT.

This sequence joins TRBV6-5 and TRBJ2-5, with no clear D. The CDR3 length is 12 residues. The V end was cut by 6 bases, the J end by 5 bases, with 10 bases between. Per the germline V gene, CDR1 is MNHEY and CDR2 is SVGAGI. The CDR3 spells CASSRQFETQYF. The CDR3 DNA reads as TGTGCCAGCAGCCGTCAATTCGAGACCCAGTACTTC.

This chain links TRBV6-5 with TRBJ2-1; 9 bases are shared with TRBD2. CDR3 length equals 16 residues. J gave up 1 base and V 4 bases, and 5 bases lay outside the gene matches. Germline CDR1 MNHEY, CDR2 SVGAGI. CDR3 bases: TGTGCCAGCAGTTCGGGACTAGCTGCGTCCTACAATGAGCAGTTCTTC. This translates into CASSSGLAASYNEQFF.

The V and J genes are TRBV19 and TRBJ1-5; 8 bases are a match to TRBD1. The CDR3 runs to 14 residues. Trimming took 5 bases from V and 2 from J; bases not matched to a gene: 2. The V gene's germline CDR1 is LNHDA and CDR2 SQIVND (reference sequence). CDR3 sequence reads: CASSATGGNQPQHF. Here the CDR3 DNA reads TGTGCCAGTAGTGCGACAGGGGGCAATCAGCCCCAGCATTTT. The complete variable domain, with remaining parts taken from reference TRBV19 and TRBJ1-5, reads DGGITQSPKYLFRKEGQNVTLSCEQNLNHDAMYWYRQDPGQGLRLIYYSQIVNDFQKGDIAEGYSVSREKKESFPLTVTSAQKNPTAFYLCASSATGGNQPQHFGDGTRLSIL.

V and J are TRBV10-2 and TRBJ2-4; D might be TRBD1 or TRBD2, each matching 5 bases. Germline lookup yields CDR1 WSHSY and CDR2 SAAADI. This CDR3 comprises 11 residues. V lost 4 bases and J lost 13, with 11 bases in between. CDR3 DNA sequence: TGCGCCAGCAGTGCCGGGACGGTCCAGTACTTC. This sequence encodes CASSAGTVQYF.

DNA for the CDR3: TGTGCCAGCAGCTTCGAGGGCGTCTATGGCTACACCTTC. Translated: CASSFEGVYGYTF. The rearrangement joins TRBV7-8 to TRBJ1-2; D is ambiguous. V was cut by 3 bases and J by 4 bases, with 9 bases left in between. The CDR3 has 13 residues. Germline-derived CDR1 and CDR2 are SGHVS and FQNEAQ.

A note on this clone: The same CDR3 also results from other DNA sequences found in this sample. The gene calls are TRBV7-9 and TRBJ2-7; no firm D call. Between the trimmed V and J ends, which lost 3 bases and 7 bases, there was a span of 7 bases. This CDR3 is 11 amino acids long. Germline V gene sequence: CDR1 SEHNR, CDR2 FQNEAQ (reference sequence). The CDR3, as DNA: TGTGCCAGCAGCTTGGGTCGGGAGCAGTACTTC. It codes for CASSLGREQYF.

This clone showed up just once. This rearrangement joins TRBV28 to TRBJ2-5, with TRBD1 matching over 9 bases. Germline V lookup: CDR1 MDHEN, CDR2 SYDVKM. CDR3 length equals 15 residues. Germline trimming cut 5 bases from V and 4 bases from J; bases unmatched to any gene: 8. The CDR3 DNA follows: TGTGCCAGCAGTGGGGCGGGGACAGGGACAGAGACCCAGTACTTC. This sequence encodes CASSGAGTGTETQYF.

This clone appeared a few times. The chain is built from TRBV16 and TRBJ1-1; no clear D gene. Germline CDR1 reads KGHSY; CDR2 reads FQNENV. The CDR3 totals 15 residues. The ends were cut back, 4 bases at V and 3 bases at J, with 15 bases in the middle. The chain's CDR3 is CASSLPKETHTEAFF. CDR3 nucleotides: TGTGCCAGCAGCCTCCCTAAGGAGACTCACACTGAAGCTTTCTTT. The complete variable domain, with remaining parts taken from reference TRBV16 and TRBJ1-1, reads GEEVAQTPKHLVRGEGQKAKLYCAPIKGHSYVFWYQQVLKNEFKFLISFQNENVFDETGMPKERFSAKCLPNSPCSLEIQATKLEDSAVYFCASSLPKETHTEAFFGQGTRLTVV.

The rearrangement uses TRBV28 and TRBJ2-3; TRBD2 agrees at 7 bases. V lost 1 base and J lost 0; bases outside the gene matches: 4. CDR3 length: 16 amino acids. Per the germline V gene, CDR1 is MDHEN and CDR2 is SYDVKM. This CDR3 reads CASSLYPGLSTDTQYF. CDR3 bases: TGTGCCAGCAGTTTATACCCGGGACTAAGCACAGATACGCAGTATTTT. The complete variable domain, with remaining parts taken from reference TRBV28 and TRBJ2-3, reads DVKVTQSSRYLVKRTGEKVFLECVQDMDHENMFWYRQDPGLGLRLIYFSYDVKMKEKGDIPEGYSVSREKKERFSLILESASTNQTSMYLCASSLYPGLSTDTQYFGPGTRLTVL.

The chain carries TRBV28 and TRBJ2-7, with 11 bases aligning to TRBD2. With 7 bases clipped from V and 1 base from J, the junction kept 9 bases outside the gene matches. The CDR3 runs to 16 residues. CDR1 and CDR2 (germline): MDHEN, SYDVKM. DNA of the CDR3: TGTGCCAGCATCCCCACTATAGCGGGGGGGTCCTACGAGCAGTACTTC. Its translation: CASIPTIAGGSYEQYF.

This rearrangement joins TRBV11-2 to TRBJ1-6; no firm D call. The CDR3 extends over 15 amino acids. The germline V gene has CDR1 SGHAT and CDR2 FQNNGV. V lost 1 base, J lost 3 bases, and 7 bases lay in between. The CDR3 spells CASSLGLIYNSPLHF. The CDR3 DNA reads as TGTGCCAGCAGCTTAGGTCTCATCTATAATTCACCCCTCCACTTT.

The chain carries TRBV19 and TRBJ1-1, with 7 bases identical to TRBD1. Germline values: CDR1 LNHDA, CDR2 SQIVND (reference sequence). V was clipped by 7 bases and J by 0 bases; unmatched bases: 8. This CDR3 is 15 amino acids long. CDR3 protein: CASIRTGRMNTEAFF. CDR3 bases: TGTGCCAGTATCAGGACAGGACGCATGAACACTGAAGCTTTCTTT. The entire variable domain, with the rest obtained from reference TRBV19 and TRBJ1-1, is as follows: DGGITQSPKYLFRKEGQNVTLSCEQNLNHDAMYWYRQDPGQGLRLIYYSQIVNDFQKGDIAEGYSVSREKKESFPLTVTSAQKNPTAFYLCASIRTGRMNTEAFFGQGTRLTVV.